This entry is about one TCR beta chain. What this receptor recognizes is not known. Qualities for individual bases were not recorded, and no much larger clone is one base off. Using the deep immunoSEQ assay, TCR CDR3 regions were amplified from genomic DNA by multiplex PCR. Extracted genomic DNA from each cell subset was distributed evenly across all wells of several immunoSEQ 96-well plates, and each plate was treated as a replicate. Each replicate PCR for sorted subsets received around 200 ng genomic DNA, equal to roughly 29,000 T cell genomes. Purified libraries were quantified with a Qubit 3.0 fluorometer, sized on a Bioanalyzer 2100, and re-quantified with the KAPA Library Quantification kit. Each immunoSEQ 96-well plate was sequenced on its own single-read 150-cycle Illumina NextSeq 550 flow cell. Processing in the source paper ran as follows. Because the immunoSEQ output held only junctional sequences and lacked quality scores, the filtering could not match the filtering applied to full-length reads. Sequences were annotated with PyIR, a Python wrapper for IgBLAST v1.9, and V/J genes and CDR3 were assigned using IMGT germline references. Any read was removed if the V/J assignment was weak (E-value above 1e-6), the CDR3 was missing, or the read contained stop codons, out-of-frame junctions, or ambiguous translated residues. V3J clonotypes were defined as sequences sharing an identical inferred V gene, J gene, and CDR3 amino acid sequence. Percentage overlap between repertoires was calculated by dividing the number of shared unique clonotypes by the size of the smaller repertoire. RTK rarefaction, the Chao1 estimator, and Recon v2.1 estimates of unobserved clonotypes were used to assess repertoire richness. Generation probabilities for all TCRbeta clonotypes obtained by the gDNA method from a few donors were computed using OLGA. TCRdb provides this immuneACCESS table in a form limited to in-frame rearrangements. Some clones are lacking; in checked studies, under half of them reflect an unresolved V gene, and why the rest are absent is not known. V and J calls and clone size are given by that table; D and trimming were obtained from the DNA. Within this sample are some 1,400,000 clones, with 96% of them counted one time only. The top ten clonotypes cover approximately 1% of the sample.

The data were obtained in a study of shared clonotypes between healthy human individuals (dated by TCRdb to about 2020). In terms of the full investigation: A few men and a couple of women, aged 18 to 49 years, made up the cohort. Per donor, three plates each were used for CD4 naive and CD4 memory, two for CD8 naive, and one for CD8 memory. To estimate repertoire size and how much clonotypes are shared between individuals, the study performed deep sequencing of blood TCR repertoires from roughly five healthy adults. To increase sequencing depth and limit assay-specific biases, different laboratories used diverse techniques to prepare libraries and sequence TCR repertoires. Leukapheresis yielded between about 0.85 and 9.5 billion PBMCs per donor.

Donors were healthy HIV-negative adults with no recently reported acute infections or vaccinations. Only Caucasian adults living in Nashville, Tennessee, USA were represented among the donors. CD4+ T cells were enriched by magnetic negative selection; naive cells were then positively selected on CD45RA, and the negative fraction formed the memory subset. After blood collection by leukapheresis, PBMCs were isolated using Ficoll-Histopaque density gradient centrifugation and then cryopreserved in the vapor phase of liquid nitrogen. Purity and quantity of every magnetically sorted T cell population were checked by analytical flow cytometry. Genomic DNA was isolated from each sorted fraction and quantified by UV absorbance on a Nanodrop 2000c. The CDR3 starts with the cysteine, ends with the phenylalanine, and has 10 residues. Of all the DNA, just the CDR3 is kept, 30 bases in frame from base 1. For CDR1 and CDR2, the germline V gene lists SQVTM and ANQGSEA. Deletion took 6 bases off V and 5 bases off J, with a span of 7 bases between the germline ends.

Beyond this particular receptor, the publication reports: Sampling was limited to blood, and TCR repertoires in tissue likely differ from TCR repertoires in blood. Incomplete sequencing was indicated by rarefaction of sorted-subset datasets, despite the large sequencing depth. Compared with non-shared clonotypes, the clonotypes found in all four sorted-subset donors had higher generation probabilities. Because the study included only a small number of donors, the genetic and exposure-history diversity represented was limited. Approximately 5% of naive CD4, 3.5% of naive CD8, around 2.3% of memory CD4, and about 0.4% of memory CD8 clonotypes were shared across a handful of donors. Estimated clonotype richness was generally larger for naive than for memory subsets. Pairwise subsampling led to the expectation that sequencing depth would affect the degree of clonotype sharing among donors.

Sequencing used naive CD4+ T cells sorted from blood. Sample cell subset or site, as interpreted from the label and publication: CD45RA+ positively selected. The clonotype was recovered from a man aged 25 to 40 in good health. This chain joins TRBV29-1 to TRBJ1-2; the D gene is unclear. The DNA reads as follows: TGCAGCGTCAGCGTATATGGCTACACCTTC. This encodes CSVSVYGYTF.